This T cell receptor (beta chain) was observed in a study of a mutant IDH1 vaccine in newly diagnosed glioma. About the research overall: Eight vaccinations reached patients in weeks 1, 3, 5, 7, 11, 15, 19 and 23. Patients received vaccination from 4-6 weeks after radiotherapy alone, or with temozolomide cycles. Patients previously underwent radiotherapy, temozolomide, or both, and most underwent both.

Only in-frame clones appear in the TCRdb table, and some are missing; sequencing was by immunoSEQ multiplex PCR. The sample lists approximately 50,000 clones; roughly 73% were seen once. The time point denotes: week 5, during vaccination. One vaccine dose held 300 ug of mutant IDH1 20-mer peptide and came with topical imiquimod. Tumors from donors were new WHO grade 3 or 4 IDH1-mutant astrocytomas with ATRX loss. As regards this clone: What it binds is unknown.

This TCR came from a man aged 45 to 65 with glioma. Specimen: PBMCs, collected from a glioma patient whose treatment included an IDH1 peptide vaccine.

The CDR3 DNA follows: TGTGCCAGCAGCTTAAGGGAGGGCATGCACCAAGAGACCCAGTACTTC. It encodes CASSLREGMHQETQYF. The chain combines TRBV7-9 with TRBJ2-5; 7 nucleotides line up with TRBD2. This CDR3 is built from 16 residues. Trimming took 2 bases from V and 0 from J; bases not matched to a gene: 6. Looked up from germline, CDR1 is SEHNR and CDR2 is FQNEAQ (reference sequence).